This section outlines one T cell receptor beta chain sequence together with its context. This table comes from immunoSEQ multiplex PCR, and its TCRdb copy is limited to in-frame clones, with some not included. The sample has approximately 120,000 clones, around 97% seen once. The data belong to a study of T cell changes during pregnancy in multiple sclerosis. The material was peripheral blood, obtained after pregnancy. This TCR came from a female donor with multiple sclerosis, enrolled in a pregnancy study.

CDR3 sequence reads: CASSPGAGYEQYF. The DNA of the CDR3 is TGTGCCAGCAGTCCTGGCGCGGGCTACGAGCAGTACTTC. This chain connects TRBV5-4 to TRBJ2-7, with D possibly being TRBD2 (5 bases). The CDR3 has 13 amino acids. V lost 5 bases and J lost 3, with 12 bases in between. Germline V CDR1 and CDR2: SGHNT, YYREEE (reference sequence).